Presented here are 26 T cell receptor beta chains from one specimen sequenced in a study of shared clonotypes between healthy human individuals (dated by TCRdb to 2020 to 2021). The library was generated by the immunoSEQ multiplex PCR assay. TCRdb limited this immuneACCESS table to in-frame rearrangements with V and J called. A share of clones is missing; checked studies link under half to unresolved V genes, and the rest is unexplained. The sample records fewer than 1 million clones, about 96% of which are singletons. Of the sample, 0.2% to 0.25% falls within the top ten clones. CD8 naive samples consisted of CD45RO-negative cells that were positively selected for CCR7, yielding a CD45RA+CCR7+ population without TemRA cells. Sequencing used naive CD8+ T cells sorted from blood. The cell subset or site label, as the study defines it: CD45RA+CCR7+. The receptors were gathered from a man aged 25 to 40 in good health.

V gene TRBV29-1 combines with J gene TRBJ2-2, with 7 bases identical to TRBD2. The CDR3 extends over 15 amino acids. V lost 4 bases and J lost 2; bases outside the gene matches: 7. Germline assignment: CDR1 SQVTM and CDR2 ANQGSEA. The CDR3: CSVASGIPNTGELFF. The CDR3 DNA reads as TGCAGCGTTGCAAGCGGGATTCCAAACACCGGGGAGCTGTTTTTT.

This rearrangement joins TRBV5-4 to TRBJ2-7; 8 bases agree with TRBD1. The CDR3 totals 13 residues. V was pared by 3 bases and J by 4 bases, with 3 bases of the junction left unmatched. CDR1 is SGHNT and CDR2 is YYREEE in the germline V gene (reference sequence). CDR3 DNA sequence: TGTGCCAGCAGCTCCAGACAGGGGTACGAGCAGTACTTC. Translating it yields CASSSRQGYEQYF.

The chain combines TRBV30 with TRBJ2-1; no reliable D call. Per germline, CDR1 GTSNPN and CDR2 SVGIG (reference sequence). V was pared by 2 bases and J by 9 bases, with 14 bases between. This CDR3 contains 13 residues. The CDR3 loop reads CAWSSPPRPEQFF. The CDR3 coding sequence is TGTGCCTGGAGTTCACCGCCTAGGCCTGAGCAGTTCTTC.

A remark on this clone: The same CDR3 also results from other DNA sequences found in this sample. The rearrangement joins TRBV4-1 to TRBJ2-3, with D hard to call. CDR1 and CDR2 (germline): MGHRA, YSYEKL. The CDR3 contains 14 residues. The germline V and J ends were trimmed by 0 bases and 0 bases, with 4 bases remaining between them. The CDR3 protein is CASSQEGSTDTQYF. Here the CDR3 DNA reads TGCGCCAGCAGCCAAGAGGGCAGCACAGATACGCAGTATTTT.

The chain uses TRBV5-6 and TRBJ2-7; 9 positions match TRBD1. V lost 5 bases, J lost 2 bases, and 11 bases stayed unmatched. Germline V lookup: CDR1 SGHDT, CDR2 YYEEEE. The CDR3 totals 16 residues. As DNA, the CDR3 is TGTGCCAGCAGTTCGTTAGCCGGACAGGGGACCTACGAGCAGTACTTC. Translating it yields CASSSLAGQGTYEQYF.

This clone appeared once. The chain couples TRBV11-2 to TRBJ2-1, with D perhaps matching TRBD2 (5 bases). CDR1 is SGHAT and CDR2 is FQNNGV in the germline V gene. Trimming pared 8 bases from V and 7 bases from J, leaving 21 bases between. The CDR3 is 15 residues long. The CDR3, as DNA: TGTGCCAGCGGATTACTCGGAGGTTTGGGGAATGAGCAGTTCTTC. This encodes CASGLLGGLGNEQFF.

J is TRBJ2-2 and V is TRBV10-3; tentative D call: TRBD1 (5 bases). Trimming pared 0 bases from V and 6 bases from J, leaving 14 bases between. Germline loops: CDR1 ENHRY, CDR2 SYGVKD. CDR3 length: 16 residues. CDR3 loop: CAISESMGPRPGELFF. CDR3 nucleotide sequence: TGTGCCATCAGTGAGTCCATGGGGCCGCGTCCCGGGGAGCTGTTTTTT.

This rearrangement joins TRBV28 to TRBJ2-3; TRBD1 matches 9 bases. CDR3 length: 15 amino acids. The V gene end was trimmed by 10 bases and the J gene end by 2 bases; junction bases not matched to a gene: 10. Per germline, CDR1 MDHEN and CDR2 SYDVKM. The CDR3 here is CAITPGTGLTDTQYF. CDR3 sequence (DNA): TGTGCCATCACTCCCGGGACAGGGCTCACAGATACGCAGTATTTT. Full variable domain (remainder filled in from reference TRBV28 and TRBJ2-3): DVKVTQSSRYLVKRTGEKVFLECVQDMDHENMFWYRQDPGLGLRLIYFSYDVKMKEKGDIPEGYSVSREKKERFSLILESASTNQTSMYLCAITPGTGLTDTQYFGPGTRLTVL.

This chain joins TRBV5-8 and TRBJ2-3, with 8 positions matching TRBD1. CDR1 and CDR2 from the germline V gene are SGHTS and YDEGEE. The V segment lost 0 bases and the J segment 0 bases; nucleotides outside the gene matches: 3. The CDR3 runs 16 residues. CDR3 nucleotides: TGTGCCAGCAGCTTGGGGGACAGGCAAAGCACAGATACGCAGTATTTT. It yields the protein CASSLGDRQSTDTQYF.

The rearrangement joins TRBV9 to TRBJ2-7; 8 bases are a match to TRBD1. Germline V gives CDR1 SGDLS, CDR2 YYNGEE. J gave up 1 base and V 5 bases, and 8 bases lay outside the gene matches. The CDR3 contains 15 residues. The CDR3 DNA sequence: TGTGCCAGCAGTGCAGGGACAGGAAATTCCTACGAGCAGTACTTC. Translation gives CASSAGTGNSYEQYF.

The chain is built from TRBV7-6 and TRBJ1-4; D is uncertain. Germline lookup yields CDR1 SGHVS and CDR2 FNYEAQ. V lost 1 base and J lost 10, with 10 bases in between. The length of the CDR3 is 13 residues. This chain's CDR3 is CASSLEGLGKLFF. The DNA of the CDR3 is TGTGCCAGCAGCTTAGAGGGTTTGGGAAAACTGTTTTTT.

This rearrangement joins TRBV9 to TRBJ2-7; 8 bases are a match to TRBD1. J lost 3 bases, V lost 5 bases, and 7 bases had no gene match. CDR1 is SGDLS and CDR2 is YYNGEE in the germline V gene. The CDR3 is 14 residues long. The CDR3 loop is CASRQGAVGYEQYF. The CDR3 nucleotides are TGTGCCAGCAGGCAGGGGGCGGTCGGCTACGAGCAGTACTTC.

The chain employs TRBV7-8 and TRBJ2-7; TRBD1 agrees at 10 bases. CDR3 length equals 13 residues. Trimming took 6 bases from V and 9 from J; bases not matched to a gene: 8. CDR1 and CDR2 (germline): SGHVS, FQNEAQ. This chain's CDR3 is CASRSGQGMWQYF. CDR3 in DNA: TGTGCCAGCAGGTCGGGACAGGGGATGTGGCAGTACTTC.

The chain employs TRBV7-2 and TRBJ1-4, with D hard to call. Between the trimmed V and J ends, which lost 1 base and 6 bases, there was a span of 6 bases. Germline lookup yields CDR1 SGHTA and CDR2 FQGNSA. CDR3 size: 13 residues. The CDR3 protein is CASSLVPDEKLFF. CDR3 nucleotide sequence: TGTGCCAGCAGCTTAGTACCCGATGAAAAACTGTTTTTT.

The chain joins TRBV5-6 to TRBJ2-1; 13 bases fit TRBD2. CDR1 is SGHDT, CDR2 YYEEEE, per germline. V lost 3 bases, J lost 2 bases, and 5 bases stayed unmatched. This CDR3 is built from 17 residues. In nucleotides, the CDR3 is TGTGCCAGCAGCTGGACTAGCGGGAGTATTCCCTACAATGAGCAGTTCTTC. This encodes CASSWTSGSIPYNEQFF.

This rearrangement joins TRBV5-1 to TRBJ1-2; possibly TRBD1 for D (5 bases). Per germline, CDR1 SGHRS and CDR2 YFSETQ. The CDR3 extends over 14 amino acids. V was clipped by 0 bases and J by 8 bases, with 14 bases between them. This CDR3 is CASSLARGTHGYTF. The DNA of the CDR3 is TGCGCCAGCAGCTTGGCCCGGGGGACTCACGGCTACACCTTC. Variable domain in full (rest from reference TRBV5-1 and TRBJ1-2): KAGVTQTPRYLIKTRGQQVTLSCSPISGHRSVSWYQQTPGQGLQFLFEYFSETQRNKGNFPGRFSGRQFSNSRSEMNVSTLELGDSALYLCASSLARGTHGYTFGSGTRLTVV.

This rearrangement joins TRBV18 to TRBJ2-1; the match to TRBD2 covers 13 bases. CDR1 is KGHSH, CDR2 LQKENI, per germline. J gave up 8 bases and V 3 bases, and 10 bases lay outside the gene matches. This CDR3 region has 17 residues. In nucleotides, the CDR3 is TGTGCCAGCTCACCGCAGACTAGCGGGAGGAGTGGGGATGAGCAGTTCTTC. It encodes CASSPQTSGRSGDEQFF.

The genes are TRBV27 and TRBJ1-1; TRBD1 matches at 8 bases. The trim removed 6 bases at V and 7 bases at J, leaving 10 bases unmatched. Germline V gene sequence: CDR1 MNHEY, CDR2 SMNVEV (reference sequence). The CDR3 runs to 14 residues. This CDR3 reads CASRKQGGTIEAFF. CDR3 nucleotide sequence: TGTGCCAGCAGAAAACAGGGGGGAACGATTGAAGCTTTCTTT.

This clone is a singleton in its sample. The chain has TRBV11-2 and TRBJ2-7; 9 positions agree with TRBD1. Germline V gene data show CDR1 as SGHAT and CDR2 as FQNNGV. V shed 4 bases, J shed 5 bases, and the junction held 6 bases outside the gene matches. The CDR3 sequence is 14 residues long. The CDR3 here is CASSSGQGSNEQYF. CDR3 sequence (DNA): TGTGCCAGCAGCTCTGGACAGGGGAGCAACGAGCAGTACTTC.

V usage is TRBV2 and J usage is TRBJ2-7; D unresolved. Germline V gene data show CDR1 as SNHLY and CDR2 as FYNNEI. Trimming removed 7 bases from V and 3 bases from J, with 10 bases in between. The CDR3 has 12 residues. CDR3 residues: CASMGGIYEQYF. DNA of the CDR3: TGTGCCAGCATGGGCGGCATCTACGAGCAGTACTTC.

The genes are TRBV6-6 and TRBJ1-3; 7 bases line up with TRBD1. Germline V gives CDR1 MNHNY, CDR2 SVGAGI (reference sequence). Trimming took 6 bases from V and 0 from J; bases not matched to a gene: 5. The CDR3 covers 15 residues. The CDR3 nucleotides read TGTGCCAGCAGGAGGGGGCCCAGCTCTGGAAACACCATATATTTT. It encodes CASRRGPSSGNTIYF.

The rearrangement uses TRBV27 and TRBJ1-5, with a possible D match to TRBD1 (6 bases). Germline loops: CDR1 MNHEY, CDR2 SMNVEV (reference sequence). Trimming removed 6 bases from V and 3 bases from J, with 21 bases in between. This CDR3 spans 17 amino acids. CDR3 in DNA: TGTGCCAGCAGCCGCAAGAGTACAGGGTCATTCAATCAGCCCCAGCATTTT. It translates to CASSRKSTGSFNQPQHF.

With respect to this clone: The sample holds other DNA sequences that translate to the same CDR3. The CDR3 protein is CASSVAAGTSYEQYF. The CDR3 DNA follows: TGTGCCAGCAGCGTAGCGGCGGGGACGTCCTACGAGCAGTACTTC. This rearrangement joins TRBV9 to TRBJ2-7; perhaps TRBD2 as D (6 bases). This CDR3 comprises 15 residues. V was trimmed by 0 bases and J by 1 base, leaving 11 bases between them. The germline V gene encodes CDR1 SGDLS and CDR2 YYNGEE.

The chain carries TRBV13 and TRBJ1-1, with TRBD1 as a possible D gene (6 bases). Germline values: CDR1 PRHDT, CDR2 FYEKMQ (reference sequence). V dropped 5 bases and J dropped 4 bases, with 14 bases sitting between them. The CDR3 extends over 14 amino acids. The CDR3 DNA follows: TGTGCCAGCAGCCCACAGGGTTTAGGCACTGAAGCTTTCTTT. Its translation: CASSPQGLGTEAFF.

This chain links TRBV29-1 with TRBJ2-1; tentatively, D is TRBD2 (6 bases). The germline V gene has CDR1 SQVTM and CDR2 ANQGSEA. V was shortened by 3 bases and J by 0 bases, with 12 bases between the two germline ends. CDR3 length: 15 residues. CDR3 protein: CSVDGRENSYNEQFF. The CDR3 coding sequence is TGCAGCGTTGATGGCCGGGAGAACTCCTACAATGAGCAGTTCTTC.

V and J are TRBV18 and TRBJ1-2; D not certain. The V end was cut by 0 bases, the J end by 4 bases, with 9 bases between. Germline assignment: CDR1 KGHSH and CDR2 LQKENI. The CDR3 contains 14 residues. CDR3 sequence reads: CASSPPADLYGYTF. CDR3 in DNA: TGTGCCAGCTCACCACCGGCAGACCTCTATGGCTACACCTTC.